This TCR beta chain originates from a study of blood T cell repertoires in COVID-19. Study-wide context: Sample material is recorded as cDNA or gDNA derived from T cells, B-cell-depleted T cells, or PBMCs.

Researchers sorted participants into cohorts using their self-reported clinical history. Two negative PCRs, clearance, or symptom resolution were required of recovered Cohort 3 donors. Germline CDR1 reads MNHNS; CDR2 reads SASEGT. Trimming removed 4 bases from V and 6 bases from J; junction bases left unmatched: 1. This CDR3 has 12 residues. As handled by the study authors: Estimated nucleated cell counts came from reference gene primer amplification. Clones were read by immunoSEQ multiplex PCR, and TCRdb kept only the in-frame ones, dropping some. For V, J and clone size, that table is used; D and trimming come from the DNA. The profile shows about 350,000 clones, approximately 84% of them singletons.

The rearrangement links TRBV6-1 to TRBJ2-7, with 9 bases matching TRBD2. This TCR was recovered from a woman aged 25 to 45 who had recovered from COVID-19. Sequencing was performed on PBMCs or T cells enriched from blood (not recorded which). In nucleotides, the CDR3 is TGTGCCAGCAGTGTAGCGGGAGTCGAGCAGTACTTC. It codes for CASSVAGVEQYF.